Included here is one T cell receptor (beta chain) sequence, with context. Its antigen is not identified. The repertoire was sequenced with immunoSEQ multiplex PCR; TCRdb's copy has only in-frame clones and lacks some. The sample has 69,000 or so clones; 85% are singletons. The record originates from a study of OX40 agonist ivuxolimab in advanced cancers. Background on the study: The patients' treatment was ivuxolimab, an agonistic anti-OX40 (CD134) antibody. Patients enrolled in dose escalation were diagnosed with hepatocellular carcinoma, melanoma, renal cell or head and neck cancer.

Study observations and caveats: The average count of expanded clones was higher among CD8+ T cells than among CD4+. The specificity for antigen of the expanded peripheral T cells was not determined.

This CDR3 is 11 amino acids long. CDR1 and CDR2 (germline): SGHVS, FNYEAQ. V trimming: 5 bases; J trimming: 6 bases; junction bases outside the gene matches: 1. The TCR comes from an adult with an advanced solid tumor such as melanoma, head and neck, liver or kidney cancer. The sequenced sample was CD4+ or CD8+ T cells sorted from blood, obtained in a trial of the OX40 agonist ivuxolimab. The V and J genes are TRBV7-6 and TRBJ2-7; 7 bases match TRBD1. CDR3 in amino acids: CASSPGGEQYF. DNA of the CDR3: TGTGCCAGCAGCCCAGGGGGCGAGCAGTACTTC. Full variable domain (outside the CDR3, taken from reference TRBV7-6 and TRBJ2-7): GAGVSQSPRYKVTKRGQDVALRCDPISGHVSLYWYRQALGQGPEFLTYFNYEAQQDKSGLPNDRFSAERPEGSISTLTIQRTEQRDSAMYRCASSPGGEQYFGPGTRLTVT.